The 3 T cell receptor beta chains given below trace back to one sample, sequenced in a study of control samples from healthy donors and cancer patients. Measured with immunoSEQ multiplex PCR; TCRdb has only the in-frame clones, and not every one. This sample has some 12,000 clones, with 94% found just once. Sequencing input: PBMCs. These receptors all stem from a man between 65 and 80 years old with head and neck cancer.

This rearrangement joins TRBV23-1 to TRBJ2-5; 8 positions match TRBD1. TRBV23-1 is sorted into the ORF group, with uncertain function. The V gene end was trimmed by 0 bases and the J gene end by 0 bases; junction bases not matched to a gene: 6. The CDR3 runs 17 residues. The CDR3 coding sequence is TGCGCCAGCAGTCAATCGGGGGGACAGGACCACCAAGAGACCCAGTACTTC. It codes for CASSQSGGQDHQETQYF.

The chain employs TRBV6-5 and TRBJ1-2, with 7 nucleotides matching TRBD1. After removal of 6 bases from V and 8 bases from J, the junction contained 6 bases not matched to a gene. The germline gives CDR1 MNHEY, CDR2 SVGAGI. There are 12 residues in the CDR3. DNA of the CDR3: TGTGCCAGCAGATACAGGGGTTCGGGCTACACCTTC. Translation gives CASRYRGSGYTF.

The CDR3 loop reads CASSEYRAFRDTGELFF. CDR3 nucleotide sequence: TGTGCCAGCAGTGAATATCGCGCTTTCCGGGACACCGGGGAGCTGTTTTTT. This chain joins TRBV25-1 and TRBJ2-2; no reliable D call. This CDR3 is 17 amino acids long. CDR1 is MGHDK, CDR2 SYGVNS, per germline. Trimming stripped 0 bases from V and 3 bases from J, with 14 bases between.